This T cell receptor beta chain was captured by sequencing in a study of blood T cell repertoires in COVID-19. Libraries were prepared by immunoSEQ multiplex PCR; TCRdb keeps only in-frame clonotypes and omits some of them. This sample has 150,000 to 200,000 clones, with approximately 80% found just once. V was trimmed by 2 bases and J by 0 bases, leaving 7 bases between them. The length of the CDR3 is 14 residues. Per the germline V gene, CDR1 is MNHEY and CDR2 is SVGAGI. The clonotype was recovered from an older woman with COVID-19, enrolled during active disease. The chain joins TRBV6-5 to TRBJ1-1, with D uncertain. Sequences were obtained from peripheral blood. In DNA, the CDR3 is TGTGCCAGCAGTTACAGGACTGTGAACACTGAAGCTTTCTTT. As protein: CASSYRTVNTEAFF.